The subject of this entry is one T cell receptor (beta chain). This sample stems from a study of blood T cell repertoires in COVID-19. Whole-study context: The cDNA or gDNA used as material had been derived from T cells, B-cell-depleted T cells, or PBMCs.

The V and J ends lost 2 bases and 8 bases, in that order; junction bases with no gene match: 6. Germline CDR1 is LNHNV and CDR2 is YYDKDF (reference sequence). CDR3 length: 15 amino acids. In the source study's methods: Nucleated cell counts were estimated from reference gene primer amplification. TCRdb's table, derived via immunoSEQ multiplex PCR, lists solely in-frame clones and lacks some. The V and J calls and the clone size are those of that table, but D and trimming were determined from the DNA. Among about 350,000 clones listed, less than 90% were seen once. The participants were between roughly 18 and 100 years old and came from 20 to 30 US areas. Which cohort a participant joined came from the clinical history participants gave.

The TCR sequence derives from a woman in her twenties or thirties who had recovered from COVID-19. The chain combines TRBV15 with TRBJ1-4, with 9 nucleotides matching TRBD1. Material for sequencing was PBMCs or T cells enriched from blood (not recorded which). CDR3 region: CATSRPTGGVEKLFF. In DNA, the CDR3 is TGTGCCACCAGCAGACCCACAGGGGGCGTCGAAAAACTGTTTTTT.